Listed here is a single T cell receptor beta chain. Antigen: not known. This entry is derived from a study of T-cell memory formation after mild COVID-19. TCRdb reprocessed the 5' RACE reads via MiXCR and lists one record per CDR3 protein. The sample carries around 450,000 distinct CDR3 sequences, 20% recorded once. The germline CDR1 and CDR2 sequences are SGHDT and YYEEEE. The CDR3 is 15 residues long. V was clipped by 0 bases and J by 5 bases; unmatched bases: 5. Study-wide results and limits: Contracting clones localized mainly to CM and EM when CD4+ and mainly to EMRA when CD8+. Cross-reactive memory seemingly joined, as some responding clones were found in pre-infection memory.

This rearrangement joins TRBV5-6 to TRBJ2-5; the match to TRBD1 covers 9 bases. This receptor was taken from an adult woman who had mild COVID-19 (a few samples of this study predate the infection). Cell type and time point are not known. Material: PBMCs or a T cell subset sorted from them (not recorded which). The CDR3 DNA sequence: TGTGCCAGCAGCTTGGACAGGGGGCACAGGGAGACCCAGTACTTC. This codes for CASSLDRGHRETQYF.